The 2 T cell receptor beta chains given below trace back to one sample, sequenced in a study of breast tumors, draining lymph nodes, adjacent tissues. The lymph nodes were axillary draining lymph nodes from breast cancer patients. TCRdb used MiXCR to reprocess the multiplex PCR reads, holding one entry per CDR3 protein. Among about 170,000 distinct CDR3 sequences listed, 33% were seen once. Material for sequencing was axillary lymph node tissue. Receptors originate from a female donor with breast cancer. Some clones in this sample may be carry-over from other donors' samples.

This clonotype was counted ten times or more. The chain uses TRBV6-5 and TRBJ2-7, with 7 bases fitting TRBD2. V shed 0 bases and J 4 bases; nucleotides not matched to a gene: 3. The CDR3 runs to 14 residues. In germline, CDR1 is MNHEY, CDR2 SVGAGI. CDR3 protein: CASSYSAGSYEQYF. The DNA of the CDR3 is TGTGCCAGCAGTTACTCAGCGGGGTCTTACGAGCAGTACTTC.

This clonotype was counted at least ten times. This rearrangement joins TRBV28 to TRBJ1-2; the match to TRBD1 covers 7 bases. Germline CDR1 is MDHEN and CDR2 is SYDVKM. This CDR3 is built from 14 residues. The junction had 4 bases not matched to a gene; V was cut back by 5 bases and J by 1 base. DNA of the CDR3: TGTGCCAGCAGTCCCCGACAGGGTAACTATGGCTACACCTTC. As protein: CASSPRQGNYGYTF.